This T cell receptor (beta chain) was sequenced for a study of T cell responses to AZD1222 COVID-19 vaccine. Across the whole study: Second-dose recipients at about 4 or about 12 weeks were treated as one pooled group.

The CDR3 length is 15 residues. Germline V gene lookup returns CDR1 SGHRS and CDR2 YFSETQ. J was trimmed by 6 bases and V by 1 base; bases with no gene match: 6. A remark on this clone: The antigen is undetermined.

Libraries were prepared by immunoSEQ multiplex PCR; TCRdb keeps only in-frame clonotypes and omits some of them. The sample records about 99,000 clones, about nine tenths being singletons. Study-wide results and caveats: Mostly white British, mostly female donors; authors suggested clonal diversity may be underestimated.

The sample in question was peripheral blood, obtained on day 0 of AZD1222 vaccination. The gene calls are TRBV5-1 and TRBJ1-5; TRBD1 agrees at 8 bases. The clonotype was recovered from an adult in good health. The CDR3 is CASSLTTGATQPQHF. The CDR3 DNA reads TGCGCCAGCAGCTTGACGACAGGGGCCACTCAGCCCCAGCATTTT.